This TCR beta chain was observed in a study of T cell changes during pregnancy in multiple sclerosis. This clone occurred once. The repertoire was sequenced with immunoSEQ multiplex PCR; TCRdb's copy has only in-frame clones and lacks some. Of around 34,000 clones in the sample, almost 90% were seen once. Germline loops: CDR1 SNHLY, CDR2 FYNNEI. This CDR3 has 15 amino acids. With V trimmed by 2 bases and J by 10 bases, 5 bases remained unmatched. The clonotype comes from a female donor with multiple sclerosis, enrolled in a pregnancy study. Sequencing was performed on CD4+ T cells from peripheral blood mononuclear cells, taken in the second trimester of pregnancy. The rearrangement uses TRBV2 and TRBJ1-4, with 12 bases identical to TRBD1. CDR3 sequence reads: CASSERGQGAGKLFF. The CDR3 DNA reads as TGTGCCAGCAGTGAAAGGGGACAGGGGGCAGGAAAACTGTTTTTT.